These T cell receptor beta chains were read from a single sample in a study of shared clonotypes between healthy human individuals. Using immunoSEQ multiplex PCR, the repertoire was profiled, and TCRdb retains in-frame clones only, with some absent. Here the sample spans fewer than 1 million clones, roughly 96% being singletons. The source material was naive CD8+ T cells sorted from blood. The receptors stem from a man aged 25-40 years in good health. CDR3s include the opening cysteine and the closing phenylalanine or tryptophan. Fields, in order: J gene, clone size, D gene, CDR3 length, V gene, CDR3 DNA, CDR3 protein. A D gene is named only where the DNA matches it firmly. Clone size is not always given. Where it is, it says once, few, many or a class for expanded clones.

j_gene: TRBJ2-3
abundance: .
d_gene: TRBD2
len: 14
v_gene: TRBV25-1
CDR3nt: TGTGCCACCACTAGCGGGGAAGGATTCGATACGCAGTATTTT
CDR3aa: CATTSGEGFDTQYF

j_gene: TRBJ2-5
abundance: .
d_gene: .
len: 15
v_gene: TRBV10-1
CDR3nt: TGCGCCAGCATCCAGGACCGCCCTAAAATAGAGACCCAGTACTTC
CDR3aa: CASIQDRPKIETQYF

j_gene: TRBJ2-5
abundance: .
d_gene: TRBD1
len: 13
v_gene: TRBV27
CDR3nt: TGTGCCAGCAGTAACAGGGGTAGGGAGACCCAGTACTTC
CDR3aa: CASSNRGRETQYF

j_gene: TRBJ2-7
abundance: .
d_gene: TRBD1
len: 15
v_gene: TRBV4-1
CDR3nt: TGCGCCAGCAGCCAAGAAAGGGGGCGAGCCTACGAGCAGTACTTC
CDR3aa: CASSQERGRAYEQYF

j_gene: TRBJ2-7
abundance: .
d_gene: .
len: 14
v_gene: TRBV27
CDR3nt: TGTGCCAGCAGTCCGGGCAGGGACACCTACGAGCAGTACTTC
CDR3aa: CASSPGRDTYEQYF

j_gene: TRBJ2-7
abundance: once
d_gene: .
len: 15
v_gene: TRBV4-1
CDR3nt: TGCGCCAGCAGCCAAGATAGGACCAGGGCCTACGAGCAGTACTTC
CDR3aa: CASSQDRTRAYEQYF

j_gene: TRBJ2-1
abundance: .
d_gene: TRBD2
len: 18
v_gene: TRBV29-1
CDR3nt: TGCAGCGTTGTGTCTCTAGCGGGAGAGCCGCCCAAGTACAATGAGCAGTTCTTC
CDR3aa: CSVVSLAGEPPKYNEQFF

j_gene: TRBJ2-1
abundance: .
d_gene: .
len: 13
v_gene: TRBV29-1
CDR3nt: TGCAGCGTTGAGGGTTTATCTAGCGTTGAGCAGTTCTTC
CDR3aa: CSVEGLSSVEQFF

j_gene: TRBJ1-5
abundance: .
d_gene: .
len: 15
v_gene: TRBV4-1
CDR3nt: TGCGCCAGCAGCCAGCTGTGGGGAGGCAATCAGCCCCAGCATTTT
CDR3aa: CASSQLWGGNQPQHF

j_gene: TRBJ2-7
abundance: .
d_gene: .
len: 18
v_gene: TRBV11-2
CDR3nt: TGTGCCAGCAGCCCCTCTAGTGGGGGCGGGATAGGATCCTACGAGCAGTACTTC
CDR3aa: CASSPSSGGGIGSYEQYF

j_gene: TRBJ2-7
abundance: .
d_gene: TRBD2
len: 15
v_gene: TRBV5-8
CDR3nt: TGTGCCAGCAGCTTAAGACTAGCGGGATTCGGCGAGCAGTACTTC
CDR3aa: CASSLRLAGFGEQYF

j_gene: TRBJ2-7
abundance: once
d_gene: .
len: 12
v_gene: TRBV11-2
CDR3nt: TGTGCCAGCAGCGGGGGGCCCTACGAGCAGTACTTC
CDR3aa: CASSGGPYEQYF

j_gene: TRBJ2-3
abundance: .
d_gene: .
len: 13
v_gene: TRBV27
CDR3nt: TGTGCCAGCAGACACAGCCTCCCAGATACGCAGTATTTT
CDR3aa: CASRHSLPDTQYF

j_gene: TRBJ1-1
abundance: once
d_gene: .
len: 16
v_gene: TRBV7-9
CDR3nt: TGTGCCAGCAGCGGCAGGGATGGGGCTCAGAACACTGAAGCTTTCTTT
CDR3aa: CASSGRDGAQNTEAFF

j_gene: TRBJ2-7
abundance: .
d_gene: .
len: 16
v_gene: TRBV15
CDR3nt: TGTGCCACCAGCAGAGAGGCGGGGTCGAGCTCCTACGAGCAGTACTTC
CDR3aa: CATSREAGSSSYEQYF

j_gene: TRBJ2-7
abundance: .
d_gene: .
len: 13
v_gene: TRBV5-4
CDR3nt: TGTGCCAGCAGCTTCGGCAGGGGCTACGAGCAGTACTTC
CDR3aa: CASSFGRGYEQYF

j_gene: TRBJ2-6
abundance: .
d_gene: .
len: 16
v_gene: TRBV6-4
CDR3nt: TGTGCCAGCAGTGACCTGGGTGGCTCTGGGGCCAACGTCCTGACTTTC
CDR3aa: CASSDLGGSGANVLTF

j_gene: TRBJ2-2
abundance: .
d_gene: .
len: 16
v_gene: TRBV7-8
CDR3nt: TGTGCCAGCAGCTTACGTCTAGCGTCGAACACCGGGGAGCTGTTTTTT
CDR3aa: CASSLRLASNTGELFF

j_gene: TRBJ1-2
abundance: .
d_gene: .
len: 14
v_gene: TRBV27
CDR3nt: TGTGCCAGCAGTCCCGGGACATCATTCTATGGCTACACCTTC
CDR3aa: CASSPGTSFYGYTF

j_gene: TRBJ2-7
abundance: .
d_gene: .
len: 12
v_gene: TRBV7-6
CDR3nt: TGTGCCAGCAGCAATCCTACCTACGAGCAGTACTTC
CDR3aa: CASSNPTYEQYF

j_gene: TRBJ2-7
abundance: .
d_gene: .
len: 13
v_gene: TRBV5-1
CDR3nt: TGCGCCAGCAGGGGGGGGCCCAGATACGAGCAGTACTTC
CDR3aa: CASRGGPRYEQYF

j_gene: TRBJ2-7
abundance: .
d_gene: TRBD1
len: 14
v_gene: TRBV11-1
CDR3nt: TGTGCCAGCAGCTGGGGGACAGGGACCTACGAGCAGTACTTC
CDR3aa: CASSWGTGTYEQYF

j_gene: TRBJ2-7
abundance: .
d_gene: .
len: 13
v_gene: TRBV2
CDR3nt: TGTGCCAGCCGAGGGCTGATGGGCTACGAGCAGTACTTC
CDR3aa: CASRGLMGYEQYF

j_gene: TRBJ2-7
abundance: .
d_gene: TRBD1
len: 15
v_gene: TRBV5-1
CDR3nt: TGCGCCAGCAGCCCCAAAGGACAGGGCGGATACGAGCAGTACTTC
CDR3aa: CASSPKGQGGYEQYF

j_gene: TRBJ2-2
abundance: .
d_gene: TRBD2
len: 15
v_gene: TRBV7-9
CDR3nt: TGTGCCAGCAGCTTAGTCCCTAGCGGGCCCGGGGAGCTGTTTTTT
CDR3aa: CASSLVPSGPGELFF

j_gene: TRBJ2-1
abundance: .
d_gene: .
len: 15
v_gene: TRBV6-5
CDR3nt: TGTGCCAGCAGTTACTCGGTCCCCGGGGTCAATGAGCAGTTCTTC
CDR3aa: CASSYSVPGVNEQFF

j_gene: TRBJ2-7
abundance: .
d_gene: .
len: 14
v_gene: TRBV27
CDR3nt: TGTGCCAGCAGCCCGGGACATTTATCCTACGAGCAGTACTTC
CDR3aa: CASSPGHLSYEQYF

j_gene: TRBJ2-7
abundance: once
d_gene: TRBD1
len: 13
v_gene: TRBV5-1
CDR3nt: TGCGCCAGCAGCCTCGGACAGGTCGCCGAGCAGTACTTC
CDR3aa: CASSLGQVAEQYF

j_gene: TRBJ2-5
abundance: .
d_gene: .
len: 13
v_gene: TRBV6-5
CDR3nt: TGTGCCAGCAGCCCGGGGGACCAAGAGACCCAGTACTTC
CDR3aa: CASSPGDQETQYF

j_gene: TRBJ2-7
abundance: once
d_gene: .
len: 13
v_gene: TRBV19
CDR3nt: TGTGCCAGTAGTATGGGGGACGGTGGAGAGCAGTACTTC
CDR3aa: CASSMGDGGEQYF

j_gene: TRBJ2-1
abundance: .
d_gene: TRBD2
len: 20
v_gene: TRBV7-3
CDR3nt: TGTGCCAGCAGCCCAAAAGGTGGGCTAGCGGTAATGCGTCCCTACAATGAGCAGTTCTTC
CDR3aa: CASSPKGGLAVMRPYNEQFF

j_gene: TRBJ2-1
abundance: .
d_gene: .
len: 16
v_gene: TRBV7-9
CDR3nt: TGTGCCAGCAGCCATTCGCCAGGAGAACCGAGAAATGAGCAGTTCTTC
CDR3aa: CASSHSPGEPRNEQFF

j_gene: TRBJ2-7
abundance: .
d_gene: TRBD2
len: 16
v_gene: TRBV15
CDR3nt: TGTGCCACCAGCCGGAACCAGGGACTAGCTAGCTACGAGCAGTACTTC
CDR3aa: CATSRNQGLASYEQYF

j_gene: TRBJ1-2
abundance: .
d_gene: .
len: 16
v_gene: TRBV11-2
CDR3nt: TGTGCCAGCAGCTCCAACGCAGGGCCGAAGTGGTATGGCTACACCTTC
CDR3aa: CASSSNAGPKWYGYTF

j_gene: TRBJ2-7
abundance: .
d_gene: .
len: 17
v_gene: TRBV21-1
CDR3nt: TGTGCCAGCAGCAAAACGCCTAGGCAGGGTGACTCCTACGAGCAGTACTTC
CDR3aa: CASSKTPRQGDSYEQYF

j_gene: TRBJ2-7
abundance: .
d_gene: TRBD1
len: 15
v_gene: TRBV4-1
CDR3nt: TGCGCCAGCAGCCAAGTCGACAGGGGGCCCTACGAGCAGTACTTC
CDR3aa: CASSQVDRGPYEQYF

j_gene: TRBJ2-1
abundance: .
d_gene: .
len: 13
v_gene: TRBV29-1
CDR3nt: TGCAGCGTTGTGCCCGCCCTCAGGAATGAGCAGTTCTTC
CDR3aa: CSVVPALRNEQFF

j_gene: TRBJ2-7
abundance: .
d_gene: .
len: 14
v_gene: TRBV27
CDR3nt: TGTGCCAGCACCCCCTCCTGGGGACCGTACGAGCAGTACTTC
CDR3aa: CASTPSWGPYEQYF

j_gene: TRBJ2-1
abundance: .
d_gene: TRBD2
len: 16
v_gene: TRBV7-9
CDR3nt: TGTGCCAGCAGCTTACTCCAAGGACTAGCCAGCAATGAGCAGTTCTTC
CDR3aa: CASSLLQGLASNEQFF

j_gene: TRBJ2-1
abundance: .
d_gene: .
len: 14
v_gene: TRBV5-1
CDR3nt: TGCGCCAGCAGCATAGCGGCCTCCTACAATGAGCAGTTCTTC
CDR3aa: CASSIAASYNEQFF

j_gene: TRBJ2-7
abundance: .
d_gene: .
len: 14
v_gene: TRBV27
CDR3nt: TGTGCCAGCAGTTCATCTTCCCGATACTACGAGCAGTACTTC
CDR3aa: CASSSSSRYYEQYF

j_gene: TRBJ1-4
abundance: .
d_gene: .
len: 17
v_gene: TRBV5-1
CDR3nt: TGCGCCAGCAGCTGGGGGGCGGCAGAAGCAACTAATGAAAAACTGTTTTTT
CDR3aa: CASSWGAAEATNEKLFF

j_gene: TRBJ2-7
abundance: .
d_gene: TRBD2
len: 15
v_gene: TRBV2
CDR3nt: TGTGCCAGCAGTGGCTCAGCGGGACTATCCTACGAGCAGTACTTC
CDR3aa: CASSGSAGLSYEQYF

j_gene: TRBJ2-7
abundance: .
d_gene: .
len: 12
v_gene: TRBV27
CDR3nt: TGTGCCAGCAGTGGGAAGTCCTACGAGCAGTACTTC
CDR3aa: CASSGKSYEQYF

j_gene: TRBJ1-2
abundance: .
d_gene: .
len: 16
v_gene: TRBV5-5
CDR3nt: TGTGCCAGCAGCTTGGCGGCCCGAGACGCTAACTATGGCTACACCTTC
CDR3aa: CASSLAARDANYGYTF

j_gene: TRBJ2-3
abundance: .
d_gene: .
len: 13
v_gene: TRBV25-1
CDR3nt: TGTGCCAGCAGTCCCGGTGGGTCAGATACGCAGTATTTT
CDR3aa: CASSPGGSDTQYF

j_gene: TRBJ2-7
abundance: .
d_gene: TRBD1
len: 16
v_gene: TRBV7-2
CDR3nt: TGTGCCAGCAGCGAACGACAGGGGGCAAATCGGGACGAGCAGTACTTC
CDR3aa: CASSERQGANRDEQYF

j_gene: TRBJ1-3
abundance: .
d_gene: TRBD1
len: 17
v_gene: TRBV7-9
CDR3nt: TGTGCCAGCAGCCCGACTTGGGACAGTACTTGGGAAAACACCATATATTTT
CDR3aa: CASSPTWDSTWENTIYF

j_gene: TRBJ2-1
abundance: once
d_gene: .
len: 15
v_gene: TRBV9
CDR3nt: TGTGCCAGCAGCGTCGCAACGGCGGGCAACAATGAGCAGTTCTTC
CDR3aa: CASSVATAGNNEQFF

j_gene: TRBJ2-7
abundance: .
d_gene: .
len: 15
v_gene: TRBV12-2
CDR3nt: TGTGCAAGTCGCCCCCGGGAACACCTACGCTACGAGCAGTACTTC
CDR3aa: CASRPREHLRYEQYF